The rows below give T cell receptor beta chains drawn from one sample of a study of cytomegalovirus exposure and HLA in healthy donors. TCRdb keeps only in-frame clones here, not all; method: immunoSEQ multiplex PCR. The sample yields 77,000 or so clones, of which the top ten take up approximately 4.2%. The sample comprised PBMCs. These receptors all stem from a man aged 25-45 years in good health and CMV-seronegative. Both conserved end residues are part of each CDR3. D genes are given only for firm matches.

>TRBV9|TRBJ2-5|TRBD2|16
TGTGCCAGCAGCCCCCAGGGCGGGAGGAGCTGGGAGACCCAGTACTTC
CASSPQGGRSWETQYF
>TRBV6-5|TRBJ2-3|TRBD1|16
TGTGCCAGCAGTTTAGGACAGGGGGCGCTTTTAGATACGCAGTATTTT
CASSLGQGALLDTQYF
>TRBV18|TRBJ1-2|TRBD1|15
TGTGCCAGCTCACCAAGGACAGGGAGGAACTATGGCTACACCTTC
CASSPRTGRNYGYTF
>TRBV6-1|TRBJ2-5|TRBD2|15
TGTGCCAGCAGTGAAGTGGCGGGAGGGCAAGAGACCCAGTACTTC
CASSEVAGGQETQYF
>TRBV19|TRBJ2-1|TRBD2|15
TGTGCCAGTAGTATACGACTAGCGGGGGCAAATGAGCAGTTCTTC
CASSIRLAGANEQFF
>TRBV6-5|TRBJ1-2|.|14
TGTGCCAGCAGTTATGGCAGGGCCGACTATGGCTACACCTTC
CASSYGRADYGYTF
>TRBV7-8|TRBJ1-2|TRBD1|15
TGTGCCAGCAGCTTAGCGCTAGGACAGGGGGATGGCTACACCTTC
CASSLALGQGDGYTF
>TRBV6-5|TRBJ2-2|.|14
TGTGCCAGCAGTCCAAACTTAGTTGGCGGGGAGCTGTTTTTT
CASSPNLVGGELFF
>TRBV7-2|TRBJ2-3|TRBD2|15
TGTGCCAGCAGCTTAGCTAGCGGGGGAACAGATACGCAGTATTTT
CASSLASGGTDTQYF
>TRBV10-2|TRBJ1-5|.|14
TGCGCCAGCAGTGAGTCTGGTGAGAGTCAGCCCCAGCATTTT
CASSESGESQPQHF
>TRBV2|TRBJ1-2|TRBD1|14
TGTGCCAGCAGTGAAATGGGGACAGATTATGGCTACACCTTC
CASSEMGTDYGYTF
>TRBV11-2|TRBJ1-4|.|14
TGTGCCAGCAGCCCGAGGGTATTTGGCGAAAAACTGTTTTTT
CASSPRVFGEKLFF
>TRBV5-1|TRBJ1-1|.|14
TGCGCCAGCAGGGTGGGTCAGGGGAACACTGAAGCTTTCTTT
CASRVGQGNTEAFF